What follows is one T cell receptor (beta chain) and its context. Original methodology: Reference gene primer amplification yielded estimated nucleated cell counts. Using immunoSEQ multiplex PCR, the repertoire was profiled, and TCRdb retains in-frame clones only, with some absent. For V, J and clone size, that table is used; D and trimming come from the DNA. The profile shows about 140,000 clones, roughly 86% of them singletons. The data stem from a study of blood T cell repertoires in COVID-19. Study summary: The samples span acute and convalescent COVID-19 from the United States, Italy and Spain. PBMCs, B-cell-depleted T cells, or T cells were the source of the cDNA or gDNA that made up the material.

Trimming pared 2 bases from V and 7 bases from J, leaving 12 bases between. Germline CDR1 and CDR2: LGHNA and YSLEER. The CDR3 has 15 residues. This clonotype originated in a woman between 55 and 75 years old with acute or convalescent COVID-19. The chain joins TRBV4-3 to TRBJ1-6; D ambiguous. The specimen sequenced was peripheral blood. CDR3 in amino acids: CASSQTGQVNSPLHF. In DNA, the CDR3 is TGCGCCAGCAGCCAAACCGGCCAGGTGAATTCACCCCTCCACTTT.